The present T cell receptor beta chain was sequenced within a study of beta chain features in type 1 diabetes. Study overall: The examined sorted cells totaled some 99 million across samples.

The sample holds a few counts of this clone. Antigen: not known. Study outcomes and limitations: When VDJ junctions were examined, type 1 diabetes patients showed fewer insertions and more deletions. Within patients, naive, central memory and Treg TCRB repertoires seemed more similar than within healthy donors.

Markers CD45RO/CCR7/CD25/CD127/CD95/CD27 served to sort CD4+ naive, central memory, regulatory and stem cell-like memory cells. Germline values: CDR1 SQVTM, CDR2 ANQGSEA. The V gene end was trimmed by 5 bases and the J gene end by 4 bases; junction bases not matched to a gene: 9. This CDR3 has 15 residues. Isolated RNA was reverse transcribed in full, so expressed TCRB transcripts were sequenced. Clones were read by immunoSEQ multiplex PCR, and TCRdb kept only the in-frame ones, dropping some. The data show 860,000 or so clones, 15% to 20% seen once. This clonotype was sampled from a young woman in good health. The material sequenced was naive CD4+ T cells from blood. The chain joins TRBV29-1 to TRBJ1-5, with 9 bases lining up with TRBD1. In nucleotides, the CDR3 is TGCAGCGTTACCGAAGCGGGGACAGGGAATCAGCCCCAGCATTTT. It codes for CSVTEAGTGNQPQHF.